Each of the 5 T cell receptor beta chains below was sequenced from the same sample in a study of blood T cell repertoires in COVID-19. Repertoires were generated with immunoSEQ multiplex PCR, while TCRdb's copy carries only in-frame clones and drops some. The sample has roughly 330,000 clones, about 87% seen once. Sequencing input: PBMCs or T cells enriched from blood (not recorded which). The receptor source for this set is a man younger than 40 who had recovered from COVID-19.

CDR3 in DNA: TGTGCCAGCAGTCCCGAGTTTACGGCCCAGTACTTC. This encodes CASSPEFTAQYF. The J gene is TRBJ2-5, the V gene TRBV28; D not resolved. This CDR3 spans 12 amino acids. With 5 bases removed from V and 9 bases from J, the gap between germline ends came to 13 bases. Germline values: CDR1 MDHEN, CDR2 SYDVKM.

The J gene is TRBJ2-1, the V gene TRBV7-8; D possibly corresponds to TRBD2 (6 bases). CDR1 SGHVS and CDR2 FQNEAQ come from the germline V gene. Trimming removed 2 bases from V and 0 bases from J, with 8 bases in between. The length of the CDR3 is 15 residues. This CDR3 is CASSLQLASYNEQFF. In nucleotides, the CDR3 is TGTGCCAGCAGCTTACAACTAGCCTCCTACAATGAGCAGTTCTTC.

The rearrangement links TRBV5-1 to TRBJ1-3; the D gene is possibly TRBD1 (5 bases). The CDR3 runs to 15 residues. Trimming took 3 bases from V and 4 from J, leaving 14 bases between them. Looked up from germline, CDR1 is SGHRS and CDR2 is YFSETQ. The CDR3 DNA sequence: TGCGCCAGCAGCTCCCAGGGAGGGGAAGGAAACACCATATATTTT. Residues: CASSSQGGEGNTIYF.

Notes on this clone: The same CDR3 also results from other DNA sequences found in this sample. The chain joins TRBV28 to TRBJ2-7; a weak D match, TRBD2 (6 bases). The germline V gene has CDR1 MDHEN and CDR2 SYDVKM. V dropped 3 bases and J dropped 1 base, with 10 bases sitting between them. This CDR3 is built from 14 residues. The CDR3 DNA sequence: TGTGCCAGCAGTTTGACGGGGGTTTCCTACGAGCAGTACTTC. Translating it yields CASSLTGVSYEQYF.

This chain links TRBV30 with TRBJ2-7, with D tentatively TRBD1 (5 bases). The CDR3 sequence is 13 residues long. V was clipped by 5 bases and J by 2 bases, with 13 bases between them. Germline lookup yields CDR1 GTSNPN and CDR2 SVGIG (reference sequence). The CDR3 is CAWETAFTYEQYF. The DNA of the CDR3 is TGTGCCTGGGAGACAGCTTTTACCTACGAGCAGTACTTC.